This entry lists 20 T cell receptor beta chains sequenced from one sample in a study of T cells in Graves' hyperthyroidism and ophthalmopathy. From RNA transcripts, TCR beta CDR3 regions were amplified. RT-PCR in the first round (using the HTBI primer set) targeted the TCR CDR3. TCRdb independently ran MiXCR on the multiplex PCR reads; one entry per CDR3 protein. The top ten hold 40% of the sample, which has approximately 400,000 distinct CDR3 sequences, 15% to 20% seen once. Sequencing was carried out using blood. The receptors come from a man aged 18 to 29 with Graves' ophthalmopathy.

This clonotype occurred many times. This chain uses TRBV3-1 with TRBJ1-2; D gene uncertain. The germline V and J ends were trimmed by 0 bases and 5 bases, with 13 bases remaining between them. The CDR3 runs 15 residues. Germline V CDR1 and CDR2: LGHDT, YNNKEL (reference sequence). The CDR3 loop reads CASSQDPEPIYGYTF. The DNA of the CDR3 is TGTGCCAGCAGCCAAGATCCTGAACCAATTTATGGCTACACCTTC.

This chain connects TRBV3-1 to TRBJ1-2; 9 nucleotides align to TRBD1. CDR1 and CDR2 (germline): LGHDT, YNNKEL (reference sequence). CDR3 size: 17 residues. With 6 bases clipped from V and 4 bases from J, the junction kept 15 bases outside the gene matches. CDR3 in amino acids: CASSSGTGMGLGYGYTF. The CDR3 bases are TGTGCCAGCAGTTCCGGGACAGGGATGGGCTTGGGCTATGGCTACACCTTC.

This clonotype was counted ten times or more. The J gene is TRBJ2-3, the V gene TRBV11-3; D is undetermined. The germline V and J ends were trimmed by 5 bases and 4 bases, with 16 bases remaining between them. The CDR3 totals 15 residues. Germline CDR1 SGHNT, CDR2 YENEEA. This chain's CDR3 is CASSPGRALADTQYF. CDR3 nucleotide sequence: TGTGCCAGCAGCCCCGGACGGGCCCTGGCAGATACGCAGTATTTT. Based on the CDR3 plus reference TRBV11-3 and TRBJ2-3, the full variable domain is EAGVVQSPRYKIIEKKQPVAFWCNPISGHNTLYWYLQNLGQGPELLIRYENEEAVDDSQLPKDRFSAERLKGVDSTLKIQPAELGDSAVYLCASSPGRALADTQYFGPGTRLTVL.

At least ten counts were recorded for this clonotype. This chain connects TRBV20-1 to TRBJ1-5; 8 nucleotides match TRBD1. Germline CDR1 reads DFQATT; CDR2 reads SNEGSKA (reference sequence). CDR3 length equals 14 residues. J lost 4 bases, V lost 3 bases, and 5 bases had no gene match. The CDR3 region has the DNA TGCAGTGCTAGCACACAGGGGGGTAATCAGCCCCAGCATTTT. This codes for CSASTQGGNQPQHF.

The chain combines TRBV5-6 with TRBJ1-6; D call uncertain. From germline, CDR1 is SGHDT and CDR2 YYEEEE. This CDR3 has 15 residues. Trimming took 4 bases from V and 9 from J, leaving 17 bases between them. CDR3 in amino acids: CASSPRSGIVSPLHF. CDR3 bases: TGTGCCAGCAGCCCTCGGTCGGGTATCGTTTCACCCCTCCACTTT. Looking up the rest from reference TRBV5-6 and TRBJ1-6 gives the full variable domain: DAGVTQSPTHLIKTRGQQVTLRCSPKSGHDTVSWYQQALGQGPQFIFQYYEEEERQRGNFPDRFSGHQFPNYSSELNVNALLLGDSALYLCASSPRSGIVSPLHFGNGTRLTVT.

This clonotype has ten or more counts. This chain joins TRBV2 and TRBJ1-4, with TRBD1 identical over 9 bases. The CDR3 runs 15 residues. Germline V gene lookup returns CDR1 SNHLY and CDR2 FYNNEI. V gave up 0 bases and J gave up 5 bases; unmatched junction bases: 1. CDR3 sequence (DNA): TGTGCCAGCAGTGAAGCTGGGACAGGGAATGAAAAACTGTTTTTT. This codes for CASSEAGTGNEKLFF.

In its sample, this clonotype was seen many times. The genes are TRBV7-2 and TRBJ2-5; 9 bases agree with TRBD2. J was trimmed by 5 bases and V by 5 bases; bases with no gene match: 6. CDR3 size: 14 residues. Germline CDR1 SGHTA, CDR2 FQGNSA. CDR3 region: CASSQDLAGETQYF. For the CDR3, the DNA is TGTGCCAGCAGCCAGGACCTAGCGGGGGAGACCCAGTACTTC.

This clonotype occurred many times. This rearrangement joins TRBV12-3 or TRBV12-4 to TRBJ1-6; possibly TRBD1 for D (6 bases). The V and J ends lost 6 bases and 9 bases respectively, with 18 bases between them. This CDR3 spans 15 amino acids. In nucleotides, the CDR3 is TGTGCCAGCAGCCAGACCAGGGGTCCGGGTTCACCCCTCCACTTT. Protein sequence: CASSQTRGPGSPLHF.

This clonotype has only a few counts. J is TRBJ2-7 and V is TRBV28; TRBD1 or TRBD2 may be the D gene (5 bases each). The V end was cut by 6 bases, the J end by 6 bases, with 18 bases between. Germline-derived CDR1 and CDR2 are MDHEN and SYDVKM. The CDR3 loop spans 14 amino acids. CDR3 nucleotides: TGTGCCAGCAGCCGGGACCTCACACCCCCCGAGCAGTACTTC. Translating gives CASSRDLTPPEQYF.

This sequence joins TRBV7-9 and TRBJ2-1, with 8 bases that match TRBD2. Germline trimming cut 3 bases from V and 1 base from J; bases unmatched to any gene: 2. CDR1 is SEHNR and CDR2 is FQNEAQ in the germline V gene (reference sequence). The CDR3 has 15 residues. The CDR3 protein is CASSFGRGSYNEQFF. DNA of the CDR3: TGTGCCAGCAGCTTCGGGAGGGGATCCTACAATGAGCAGTTCTTC. Full variable domain (outside the CDR3, taken from reference TRBV7-9 and TRBJ2-1): DTGVSQNPRHKITKRGQNVTFRCDPISEHNRLYWYRQTLGQGPEFLTYFQNEAQLEKSRLLSDRFSAERPKGSFSTLEIQRTEQGDSAMYLCASSFGRGSYNEQFFGPGTRLTVL.

This clonotype has more than one count but fewer than ten. V gene TRBV5-1 combines with J gene TRBJ2-7; 8 bases match TRBD1. This CDR3 has 18 residues. V gave up 0 bases and J gave up 2 bases; unmatched junction bases: 13. Germline loops: CDR1 SGHRS, CDR2 YFSETQ. The CDR3 protein is CASSLAKSETGAPYEQYF. The DNA of the CDR3 is TGCGCCAGCAGCTTGGCCAAATCTGAGACAGGGGCCCCCTACGAGCAGTACTTC.

There are a few counts of this clonotype. J is TRBJ1-2 and V is TRBV4-1; maybe TRBD1 (5 bases). This CDR3 contains 17 residues. Germline loops: CDR1 MGHRA, CDR2 YSYEKL. Trimming left V 1 base short and J 4 bases short, with 19 bases between. This CDR3 is CASSQGAGAEPSYGYTF. Written as DNA, the CDR3 is TGCGCCAGCAGCCAAGGGGCCGGGGCCGAGCCTTCCTATGGCTACACCTTC.

This clonotype has a count of ten or more. The V gene is TRBV15, the J gene TRBJ2-7; 8 positions match TRBD1. The V and J ends lost 8 bases and 4 bases, in that order; junction bases with no gene match: 10. Germline assignment: CDR1 LNHNV and CDR2 YYDKDF (reference sequence). CDR3 length: 14 residues. CDR3 sequence reads: CATGQGAPGYEQYF. The CDR3 bases are TGTGCCACCGGTCAGGGGGCACCGGGTTACGAGCAGTACTTC.

This clonotype was detected ten times or more. The chain links TRBV9 to TRBJ1-1; D call uncertain. Per germline, CDR1 SGDLS and CDR2 YYNGEE. Trimming stripped 0 bases from V and 1 base from J, with 10 bases between. CDR3 length: 15 amino acids. CDR3 nucleotide sequence: TGTGCCAGCAGCGTAGAAGGCTCCGAGAACACTGAAGCTTTCTTT. Residues: CASSVEGSENTEAFF.

This clonotype came up many times. The chain has TRBV27 and TRBJ1-1, with TRBD1 identical over 9 bases. This CDR3 region has 14 residues. J gave up 4 bases and V 3 bases, and 3 bases lay outside the gene matches. Germline V gene data show CDR1 as MNHEY and CDR2 as SMNVEV (reference sequence). The CDR3 reads CASSFGTGTTEAFF. The CDR3 DNA follows: TGTGCCAGCAGTTTTGGGACAGGGACCACTGAAGCTTTCTTT.

CDR3 residues: CSARGQGNTGELFF. The CDR3 DNA reads TGCAGTGCTAGAGGTCAGGGGAACACCGGGGAGCTGTTTTTT. The chain carries TRBV20-1 and TRBJ2-2, with TRBD1 as a possible D gene (5 bases). V was trimmed by 1 base and J by 1 base, leaving 7 bases between them. The CDR3 covers 14 residues. Germline loops: CDR1 DFQATT, CDR2 SNEGSKA (reference sequence).

The gene calls are TRBV9 and TRBJ1-4; TRBD1 is a possible D gene (6 bases). The V gene lost 2 bases and the J gene lost 5 bases, with 10 bases spanning the gap. Germline assignment: CDR1 SGDLS and CDR2 YYNGEE. The CDR3 has 14 amino acids. The CDR3 region is CASSVGQMNEKLFF. The DNA for the CDR3 is TGTGCCAGCAGCGTTGGACAGATGAATGAAAAACTGTTTTTT.

This clonotype was seen repeatedly, ten times or more. This chain connects TRBV2 to TRBJ1-2; D not resolved. The CDR3 runs to 11 residues. The V gene's germline CDR1 is SNHLY and CDR2 FYNNEI. V lost 4 bases to trimming and J lost 3 bases, with 3 bases between them. CDR3 loop: CASSGDYGYTF. Here the CDR3 DNA reads TGTGCCAGCAGTGGGGACTATGGCTACACCTTC.

The genes are TRBV11-2 and TRBJ2-7; D uncertain. Germline V lookup: CDR1 SGHAT, CDR2 FQNNGV. Trimming took 5 bases from V and 7 from J, leaving 15 bases between them. CDR3 length: 13 amino acids. The CDR3, as DNA: TGTGCCAGCAGCCTCGGTCCCATGCGAGAGCAGTACTTC. Its protein is CASSLGPMREQYF.

This clonotype was seen more than once but under ten times. The chain employs TRBV20-1 and TRBJ1-2; no clear D gene. This CDR3 has 12 residues. Trimming took off 4 bases at V and 4 bases at J, with 10 bases between the two ends. CDR1 and CDR2 (germline): DFQATT, SNEGSKA (reference sequence). The CDR3 loop is CSAKSAPYGYTF. As DNA, the CDR3 is TGCAGTGCTAAAAGCGCTCCCTATGGCTACACCTTC.